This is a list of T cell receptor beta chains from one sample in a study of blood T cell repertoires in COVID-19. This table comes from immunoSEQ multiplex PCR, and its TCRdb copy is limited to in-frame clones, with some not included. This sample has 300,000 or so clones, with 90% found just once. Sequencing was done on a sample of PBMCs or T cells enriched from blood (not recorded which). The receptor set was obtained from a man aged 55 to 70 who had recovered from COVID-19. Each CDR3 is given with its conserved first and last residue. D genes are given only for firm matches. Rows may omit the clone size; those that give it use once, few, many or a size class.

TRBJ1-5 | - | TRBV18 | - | TGTGCCAGCTCACCAGGGAGTAGCAATCAGCCCCAGCATTTT | CASSPGSSNQPQHF
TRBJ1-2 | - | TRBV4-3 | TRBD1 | TGCGCCAGCAGCCAAGATGCGATCGGGACAGGGTTTATCGGGAACTATGGCTACACCTTC | CASSQDAIGTGFIGNYGYTF
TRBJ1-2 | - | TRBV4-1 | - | TGCGCCAGCAGCCAAGATACCAGGGTGGGCTATGGCTACACCTTC | CASSQDTRVGYGYTF
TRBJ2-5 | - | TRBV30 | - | TGTGCCTGGAGTGTGGACTCGTCAGCTCCCCAGTACTTC | CAWSVDSSAPQYF
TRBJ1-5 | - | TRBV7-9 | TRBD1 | TGTGCCAGCAGCACGGACAGGGAAGGGGCTCAGCCCCAGCATTTT | CASSTDREGAQPQHF
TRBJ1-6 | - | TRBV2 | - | TGTGCCAGCAGTGAGCTAAGGGGCGGGAATAATTCACCCCTCCACTTT | CASSELRGGNNSPLHF
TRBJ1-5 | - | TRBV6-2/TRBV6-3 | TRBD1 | TGTGCCAGCAGTTACCCTCTAATACCGGGACAGGGGATGTATAGCAATCAGCCCCAGCATTTT | CASSYPLIPGQGMYSNQPQHF
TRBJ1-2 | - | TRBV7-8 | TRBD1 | TGTGCCAGCAGAAACCAGGGGGAGTCTACCGAATCAAACTATGGCTACACCTTC | CASRNQGESTESNYGYTF
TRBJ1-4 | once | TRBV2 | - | TGTGCCAGTAGTCTAGGGGTTAATGAAAAACTGTTTTTT | CASSLGVNEKLFF
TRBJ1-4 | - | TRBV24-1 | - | TGTGCCACACTTTCGACAGGCCTTGCAACTAATGAAAAACTGTTTTTT | CATLSTGLATNEKLFF
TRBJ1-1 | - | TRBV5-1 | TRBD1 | TGCGCCAGCAGCTCCAATGACAGGGGAAGGACTGAAGCTTTCTTT | CASSSNDRGRTEAFF
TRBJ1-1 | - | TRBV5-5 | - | TGTGCCAGCAGCTTGGCTGGGGGCGGGAACACTGAAGCTTTCTTT | CASSLAGGGNTEAFF
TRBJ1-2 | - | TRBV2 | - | TGTGCCAGCAGTGATCCGGGAGGGGTCTATGGCTACACCTTC | CASSDPGGVYGYTF
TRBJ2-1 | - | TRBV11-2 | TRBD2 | TGTGCCAGCAGCTTAGTGGCGGGAGGGCCTAACAATGAGCAGTTCTTC | CASSLVAGGPNNEQFF
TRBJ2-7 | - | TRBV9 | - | TGTGCCAGCAGCGTTGGGGCTGAGCCCCACGAGCAGTACTTC | CASSVGAEPHEQYF
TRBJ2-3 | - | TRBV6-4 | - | TGTGCCAGCAGTTTCTACGGGGGAGATACGCAGTATTTT | CASSFYGGDTQYF
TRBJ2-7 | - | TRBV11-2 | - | TGTGCCAGCAGCTCACTAGGGGGGGAGTACTTTAACTCCTACGAGCAGTACTTC | CASSSLGGEYFNSYEQYF
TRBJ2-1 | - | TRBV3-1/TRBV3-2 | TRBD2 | TGTGCCAGCAGCCAAGTGGGACTAGCGGGGGGGCTCGCCAATGAGCAGTTCTTC | CASSQVGLAGGLANEQFF
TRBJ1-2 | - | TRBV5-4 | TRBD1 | TGTGCCAGCAGCCGGGACAGGGGCCCATACTACACCTTC | CASSRDRGPYYTF
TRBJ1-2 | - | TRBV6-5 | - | TGTGCCAGCAGTTACTCCCGCGGGGTCGATGGCTACACCTTC | CASSYSRGVDGYTF
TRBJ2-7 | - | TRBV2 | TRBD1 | TGTGCCAGCAGTCTGGGTGGGACAGCTACTTCCTACGAGCAGTACTTC | CASSLGGTATSYEQYF
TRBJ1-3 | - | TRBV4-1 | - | TGCGCCAGCAGCCCCTCATCCAAACACGAGAGGCATTTT | CASSPSSKHERHF
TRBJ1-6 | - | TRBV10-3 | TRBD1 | TGTGCCATCAGTGAGCGACCGCCGGGACAGGGACCTAATTCACCCCTCCACTTT | CAISERPPGQGPNSPLHF
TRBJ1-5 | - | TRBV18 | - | TGTGCCAGCTCACCTTACGAGCCGCGAGGGCAGCCCCAGCATTTT | CASSPYEPRGQPQHF
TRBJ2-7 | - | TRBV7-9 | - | TGTGCCAGCAGCTTGGGTCGCGCAGGCGTCTACGAGCAGTACTTC | CASSLGRAGVYEQYF
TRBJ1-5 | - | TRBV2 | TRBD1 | TGTGCCAGCAGTACCGGACAGGGGAGGACAAATCAGCCCCAGCATTTT | CASSTGQGRTNQPQHF
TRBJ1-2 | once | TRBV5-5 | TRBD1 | TGTGCCAGCAGCTTGTCAGGGGGTAACTATGGCTACACCTTC | CASSLSGGNYGYTF
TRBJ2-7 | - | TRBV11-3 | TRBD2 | TGTGCCAGCAGCTCCCCGGGAGCGGGAGGGGGGTACGAGCAGTACTTC | CASSSPGAGGGYEQYF
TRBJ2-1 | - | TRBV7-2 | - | TGTGCCAGCAGCAAGGGACTTCGCTTCGGTGAGCAGTTCTTC | CASSKGLRFGEQFF
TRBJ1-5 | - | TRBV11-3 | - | TGTGCCAGCAGCCCCGGGGTCCATCAGCCCCAGCATTTT | CASSPGVHQPQHF
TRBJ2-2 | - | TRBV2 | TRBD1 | TGTGCCAGCAAGGGACAGGGGGGGGCCGGGGAGCTGTTTTTT | CASKGQGGAGELFF
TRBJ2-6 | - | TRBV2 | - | TGTGCCAGCAGTGAACCCGGGGGTGGGGCCAACGTCCTGACTTTC | CASSEPGGGANVLTF
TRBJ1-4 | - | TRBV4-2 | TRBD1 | TGTGCCAGCAGCCCCAGGGGGGCACCTAATGAAAAACTGTTTTTT | CASSPRGAPNEKLFF
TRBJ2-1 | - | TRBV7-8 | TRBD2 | TGTGCCAGCAGCCTTAGGTGGCGGATGACGGGGGGTGAGCAGTTCTTC | CASSLRWRMTGGEQFF
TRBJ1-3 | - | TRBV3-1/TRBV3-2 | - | TGTGCCAGCAGCCAGGAGCTACTCTCTGGAAACACCATATATTTT | CASSQELLSGNTIYF
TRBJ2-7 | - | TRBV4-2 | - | TGTGCCAGCAGACTTCAGGACTCGGCCCCCGAGCAGTACTTC | CASRLQDSAPEQYF
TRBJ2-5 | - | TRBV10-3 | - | TGTGCCATCGGAAATACAGGGTTAGGGGTCCTTTACTTC | CAIGNTGLGVLYF
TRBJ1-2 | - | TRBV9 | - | TGTGCCAGCAGCGAGAGGACATTTTATGGCTACACCTTC | CASSERTFYGYTF
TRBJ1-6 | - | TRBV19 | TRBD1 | TGTGCCAGTAGCCAGGACAGGCGCCAATATAATTCACCCCTCCACTTT | CASSQDRRQYNSPLHF
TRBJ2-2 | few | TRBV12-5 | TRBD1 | TGTGCTAGTGGTTTGGTACTTAGGACAGGGGCCACCGGGGAGCTGTTTTTT | CASGLVLRTGATGELFF
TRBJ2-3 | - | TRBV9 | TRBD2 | TGTGCCAGCAGCGTAGATGGGGGGAGGGCCACAGATACGCAGTATTTT | CASSVDGGRATDTQYF
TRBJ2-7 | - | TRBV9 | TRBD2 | TGTGCCAGCAGCGTAGAGGCTAGCGGGGGGGCCGTGTACTTC | CASSVEASGGAVYF
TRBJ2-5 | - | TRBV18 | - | TGTGCCAGCTCACCGCGCCCCCAAGAGACCCAGTACTTC | CASSPRPQETQYF
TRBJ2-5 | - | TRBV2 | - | TGTGCCAGCAGAAGCCGGAGGGGGCCGGAGACCCAGTACTTC | CASRSRRGPETQYF
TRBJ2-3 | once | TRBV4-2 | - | TGTGCCAGCAGCCAAGGTGGAAGCGCTAGCACAGATACGCAGTATTTT | CASSQGGSASTDTQYF
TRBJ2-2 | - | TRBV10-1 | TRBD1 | TGCGCCACCCGGACAGGGGCCACCGGGGAGCTGTTTTTT | CATRTGATGELFF
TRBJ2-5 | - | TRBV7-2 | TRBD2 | TGTGCCAGCAGCTTAGCGGCTAGCGGGTGGGAGACCCAGTACTTC | CASSLAASGWETQYF
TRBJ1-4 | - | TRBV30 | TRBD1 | TGTGCCTGGAGTGTCACAGGGGGGTCTAATGAAAAACTGTTTTTT | CAWSVTGGSNEKLFF
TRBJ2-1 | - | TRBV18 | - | TGTGCCAGCTCACAATTTGGACACGGGTCCTACAATGAGCAGTTCTTC | CASSQFGHGSYNEQFF
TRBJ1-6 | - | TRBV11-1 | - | TGTGCCAGCAGCTTAAGCCTCCGGACGGGGAGTTCACCCCTCCACTTT | CASSLSLRTGSSPLHF
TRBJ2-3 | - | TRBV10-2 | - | TGCGCCAGCAGTGAGTTCCCCAGGGGCGGCACAGATACGCAGTATTTT | CASSEFPRGGTDTQYF
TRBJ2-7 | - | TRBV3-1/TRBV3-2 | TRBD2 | TGTGCCAGCAGCCAATTTCGGGGGGTAGCCCTCTACGAGCAGTACTTC | CASSQFRGVALYEQYF
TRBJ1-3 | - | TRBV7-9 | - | TGTGCCAGCAGCTTAGCTGGGGGAGGTGGAAACACCATATATTTT | CASSLAGGGGNTIYF
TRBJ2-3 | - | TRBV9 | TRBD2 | TGTGCCAGCAGCGTCGGGGGGGGACCCACAGATACGCAGTATTTT | CASSVGGGPTDTQYF
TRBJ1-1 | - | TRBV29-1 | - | TGCAGCGTTGAGAGGGGGAAGGACACTGAAGCTTTCTTT | CSVERGKDTEAFF